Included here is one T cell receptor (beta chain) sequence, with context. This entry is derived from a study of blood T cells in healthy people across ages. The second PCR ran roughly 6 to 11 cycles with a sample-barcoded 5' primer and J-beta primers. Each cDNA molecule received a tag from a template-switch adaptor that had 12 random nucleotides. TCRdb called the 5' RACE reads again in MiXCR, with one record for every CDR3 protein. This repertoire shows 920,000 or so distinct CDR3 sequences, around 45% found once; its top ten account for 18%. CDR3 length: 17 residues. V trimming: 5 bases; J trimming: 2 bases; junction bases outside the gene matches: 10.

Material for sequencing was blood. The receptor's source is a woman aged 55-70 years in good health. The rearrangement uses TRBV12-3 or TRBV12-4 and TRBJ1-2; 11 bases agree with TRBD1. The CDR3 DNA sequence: TGTGCCAGCAGTCTCAAGGCCGGGACAGGGGGAAACTATGGCTACACCTTC. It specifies CASSLKAGTGGNYGYTF.